These 10 T cell receptor beta chains share one sample of origin, sequenced in a study of neurological immune-mediated disorders (dated by TCRdb to between 2019 and 2020). The library was produced with 5' RACE. TCRdb records Illumina HiSeq 2500 as the sequencer. TCRdb redid the processing of the public reads, applying fastp at Q25 and MiXCR, and retained in-frame beta chains. Rows are combined by CDR3 protein, so each entry shows the most common genes and DNA. The sample has under 50,000 distinct CDR3 sequences on record, 13% of them singletons. The ten largest make up 4.5% of the sample. Explained via the paper, the time point label denotes: longitudinal time-point 2. Input material: PBMCs. These TCRs come from a male donor with HTLV-1-associated myelopathy (HAM/TSP).

This clonotype was seen repeatedly, ten times or more. The chain links TRBV20-1 to TRBJ1-6; TRBD1 matches 7 bases. Germline V gene data show CDR1 as DFQATT and CDR2 as SNEGSKA (reference sequence). The CDR3 has 13 amino acids. After removal of 5 bases from V and 7 bases from J, the junction contained 5 bases not matched to a gene. The CDR3 DNA reads TGCAGTGCTTCGGGACAGAGAAATTCACCCCTCCACTTT. Translation: CSASGQRNSPLHF.

This clonotype came up many times. The chain employs TRBV7-9 and TRBJ1-5, with D unclear. Germline CDR1 and CDR2: SEHNR and FQNEAQ (reference sequence). The CDR3 totals 14 residues. V lost 5 bases and J 3 bases, leaving 11 bases between the germline ends. As DNA, the CDR3 is TGTGCCAGCAGCCCGCCCCTAGACAATCAGCCCCAGCATTTT. Translated: CASSPPLDNQPQHF.

This clonotype came up many times. CDR3 bases: TGCAGTGCGGTACCCGGGGGGGGCCAACTTTTAATAAACACTGAAGCTTTCTTT. Encoded protein: CSAVPGGGQLLINTEAFF. V and J are TRBV20-1 and TRBJ1-1; tentatively, D is TRBD1 (6 bases). CDR3 length equals 18 residues. CDR1 and CDR2 (germline): DFQATT, SNEGSKA (reference sequence). V was cut by 6 bases and J by 2 bases, with 28 bases left in between.

This clonotype was seen repeatedly, ten times or more. The chain has TRBV29-1 and TRBJ1-2; 9 positions agree with TRBD1. Germline CDR1 reads SQVTM; CDR2 reads ANQGSEA. The J segment lost 5 bases and the V segment lost 2 bases, leaving 3 bases of the junction unmatched. This CDR3 spans 13 amino acids. The CDR3 reads CSVETGGGYGYTF. The CDR3 nucleotides read TGCAGCGTTGAAACAGGGGGCGGGTATGGCTACACCTTC.

A few counts support this clonotype. The chain is built from TRBV5-4 and TRBJ2-4, with 8 bases matching TRBD1. V trimming: 3 bases; J trimming: 5 bases; junction bases outside the gene matches: 7. CDR3 length: 15 amino acids. CDR1 SGHNT and CDR2 YYREEE come from the germline V gene (reference sequence). The CDR3 bases are TGTGCCAGCAGCTCAACGGGACAGGCGGAAAACATTCAGTACTTC. It codes for CASSSTGQAENIQYF. Variable domain in full (rest from reference TRBV5-4 and TRBJ2-4): ETGVTQSPTHLIKTRGQQVTLRCSSQSGHNTVSWYQQALGQGPQFIFQYYREEENGRGNFPPRFSGLQFPNYSSELNVNALELDDSALYLCASSSTGQAENIQYFGAGTRLSVL.

This clonotype appeared many times. This chain joins TRBV20-1 and TRBJ2-3; D possibly corresponds to TRBD1 (6 bases). Trimming pared 5 bases from V and 3 bases from J, leaving 18 bases between. Per the germline V gene, CDR1 is DFQATT and CDR2 is SNEGSKA (reference sequence). The CDR3 length is 15 residues. CDR3 nucleotide sequence: TGCAGTGCTGGGCCGGGACAAAGGACGACAGATACGCAGTATTTT. It translates to CSAGPGQRTTDTQYF.

Many counts were recorded for this clonotype. This rearrangement joins TRBV5-5 to TRBJ2-5, with TRBD1 as a possible D gene (6 bases). CDR1 and CDR2 from the germline V gene are SGHKS and YYEKEE (reference sequence). V gave up 3 bases and J gave up 5 bases, with 11 bases separating them. The CDR3 extends over 13 amino acids. The CDR3 region has the DNA TGTGCCAGCAGCTCCGGACAGATGGAGACCCAGTACTTC. Amino acid sequence: CASSSGQMETQYF.

This clonotype was counted at least ten times. In nucleotides, the CDR3 is TGCAGTGCTAGAGAGAGTTACGAGCAGTACTTC. Amino acids: CSARESYEQYF. This chain uses TRBV20-1 with TRBJ2-7; D is ambiguous. Per germline, CDR1 DFQATT and CDR2 SNEGSKA (reference sequence). The CDR3 runs to 11 residues. V lost 0 bases and J lost 4, with 4 bases in between.

This clonotype was found many times. This rearrangement joins TRBV20-1 to TRBJ1-2; 8 bases map to TRBD1. The germline V gene has CDR1 DFQATT and CDR2 SNEGSKA (reference sequence). The CDR3 sequence is 12 residues long. V dropped 5 bases and J dropped 8; count of bases not matched to a gene: 7. In DNA, the CDR3 is TGCAGTGCTGTACAGGGGGAAGAGGGCTACACCTTC. It translates to CSAVQGEEGYTF.

At least ten counts were recorded for this clonotype. This chain links TRBV7-8 with TRBJ2-7; D possibly corresponds to TRBD1 (5 bases). V was cut by 4 bases and J by 0 bases, with 22 bases left in between. The CDR3 consists of 18 residues. Germline V gives CDR1 SGHVS, CDR2 FQNEAQ. The CDR3 region is CASSSQTHRLSDSYEQYF. The DNA for the CDR3 is TGTGCCAGCAGCTCCCAAACGCACAGGCTTAGTGACTCCTACGAGCAGTACTTC.